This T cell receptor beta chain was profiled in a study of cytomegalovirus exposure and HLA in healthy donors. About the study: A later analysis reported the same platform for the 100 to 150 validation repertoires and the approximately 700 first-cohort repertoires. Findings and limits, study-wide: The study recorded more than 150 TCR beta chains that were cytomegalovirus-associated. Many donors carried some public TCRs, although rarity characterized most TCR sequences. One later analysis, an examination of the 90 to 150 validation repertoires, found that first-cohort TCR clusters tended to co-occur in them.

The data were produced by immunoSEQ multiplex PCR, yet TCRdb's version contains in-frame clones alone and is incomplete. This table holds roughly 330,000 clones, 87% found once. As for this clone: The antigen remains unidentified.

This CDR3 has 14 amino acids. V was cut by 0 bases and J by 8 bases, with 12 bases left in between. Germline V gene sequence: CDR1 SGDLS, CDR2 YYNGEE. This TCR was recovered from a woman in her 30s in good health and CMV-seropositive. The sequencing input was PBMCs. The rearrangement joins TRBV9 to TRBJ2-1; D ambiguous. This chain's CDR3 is CASSVEVWAYEQFF. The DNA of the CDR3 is TGTGCCAGCAGCGTAGAGGTTTGGGCCTATGAGCAGTTCTTC. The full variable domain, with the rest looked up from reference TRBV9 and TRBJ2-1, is DSGVTQTPKHLITATGQRVTLRCSPRSGDLSVYWYQQSLDQGLQFLIQYYNGEERAKGNILERFSAQQFPDLHSELNLSSLELGDSALYFCASSVEVWAYEQFFGPGTRLTVL.